This T cell receptor beta chain derives from a study of blood T cell repertoires in COVID-19. This clone was seen more than once but under ten times. The length of the CDR3 is 16 residues. J was trimmed by 3 bases and V by 0 bases; bases with no gene match: 1. Germline CDR1 and CDR2: LGHDT and YNNKEL (reference sequence). Clones were read by immunoSEQ multiplex PCR, and TCRdb kept only the in-frame ones, dropping some. The data contain 200,000 or so clones, roughly 85% of them singletons. Cohort assignment relied on participant-reported clinical history. What was sequenced was PBMCs or T cells enriched from blood (not recorded which). V and J are TRBV3-1 (or the pseudogene TRBV3-2) and TRBJ2-3; 12 bases align to TRBD2. The receptor comes from a woman aged 45-65 years who had been exposed to COVID-19. CDR3 nucleotides: TGTGCCAGCAGCCAAGATCTAGCGGGGGGGACAGATACGCAGTATTTT. This encodes CASSQDLAGGTDTQYF.